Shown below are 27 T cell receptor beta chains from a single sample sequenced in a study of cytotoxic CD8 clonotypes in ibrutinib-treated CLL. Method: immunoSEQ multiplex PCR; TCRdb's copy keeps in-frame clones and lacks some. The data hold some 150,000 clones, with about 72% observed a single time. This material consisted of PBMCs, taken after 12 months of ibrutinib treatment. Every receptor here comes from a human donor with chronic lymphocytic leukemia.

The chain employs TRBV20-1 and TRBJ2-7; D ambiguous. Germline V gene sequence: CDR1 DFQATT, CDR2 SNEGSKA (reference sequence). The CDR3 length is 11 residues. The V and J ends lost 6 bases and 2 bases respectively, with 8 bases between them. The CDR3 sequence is CSAGLTYEQYF. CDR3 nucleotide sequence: TGCAGTGCAGGGTTAACCTACGAGCAGTACTTC.

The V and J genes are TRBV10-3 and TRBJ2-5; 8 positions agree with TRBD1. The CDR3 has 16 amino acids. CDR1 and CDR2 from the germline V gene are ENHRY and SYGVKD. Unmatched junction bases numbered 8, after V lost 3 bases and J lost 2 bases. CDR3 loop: CAISDGQGGIQETQYF. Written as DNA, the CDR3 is TGTGCCATCAGTGACGGACAGGGAGGAATTCAAGAGACCCAGTACTTC.

Here the CDR3 DNA reads TGTGCCAGCAGCTTCGGACAGGGGGCTGGTACCGGGGAGCTGTTTTTT. Its protein product is CASSFGQGAGTGELFF. The genes are TRBV7-3 and TRBJ2-2, with 11 bases lining up with TRBD1. Germline CDR1 reads SGHTA; CDR2 reads FQGTGA. The junction had 5 bases not matched to a gene; V was cut back by 3 bases and J by 5 bases. CDR3 length: 16 amino acids.

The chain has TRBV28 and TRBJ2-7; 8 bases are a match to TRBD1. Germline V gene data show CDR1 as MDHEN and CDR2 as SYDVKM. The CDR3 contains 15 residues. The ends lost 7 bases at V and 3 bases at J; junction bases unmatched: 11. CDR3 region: CASKGIGTGIYEQYF. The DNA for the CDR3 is TGTGCCAGCAAGGGAATTGGGACAGGAATCTACGAGCAGTACTTC.

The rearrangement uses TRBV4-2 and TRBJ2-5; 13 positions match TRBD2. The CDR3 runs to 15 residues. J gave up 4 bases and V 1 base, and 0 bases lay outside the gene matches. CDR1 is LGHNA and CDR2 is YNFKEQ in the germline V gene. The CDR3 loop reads CASSQGLAGGETQYF. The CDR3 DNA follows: TGTGCCAGCAGCCAAGGACTAGCGGGAGGAGAGACCCAGTACTTC.

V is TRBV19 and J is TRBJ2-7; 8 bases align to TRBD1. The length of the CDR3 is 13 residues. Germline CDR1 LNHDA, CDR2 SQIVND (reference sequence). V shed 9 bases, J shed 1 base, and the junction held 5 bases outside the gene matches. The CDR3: CASGTGASYEQYF. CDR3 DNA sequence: TGTGCCAGCGGGACAGGCGCTTCCTACGAGCAGTACTTC.

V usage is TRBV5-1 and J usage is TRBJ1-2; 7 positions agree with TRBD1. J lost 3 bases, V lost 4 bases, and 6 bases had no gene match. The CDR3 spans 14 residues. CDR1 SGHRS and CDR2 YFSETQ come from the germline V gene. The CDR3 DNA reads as TGCGCCAGCAGCCCCACAGGGGTATACTATGGCTACACCTTC. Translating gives CASSPTGVYYGYTF.

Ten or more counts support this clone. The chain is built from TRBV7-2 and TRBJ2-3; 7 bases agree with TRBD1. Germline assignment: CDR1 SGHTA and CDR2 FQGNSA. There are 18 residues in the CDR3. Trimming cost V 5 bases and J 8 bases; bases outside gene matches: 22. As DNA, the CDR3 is TGTGCCAGCAGCCCCAGCGACCTGGACCGGACAGGCGGACCTACGCAGTATTTT. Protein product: CASSPSDLDRTGGPTQYF.

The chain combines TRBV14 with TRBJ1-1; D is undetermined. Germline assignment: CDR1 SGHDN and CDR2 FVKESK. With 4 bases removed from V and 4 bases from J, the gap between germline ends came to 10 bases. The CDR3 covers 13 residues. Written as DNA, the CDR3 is TGTGCCAGCAGCCCGGGCTGGAGCACTGAAGCTTTCTTT. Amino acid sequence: CASSPGWSTEAFF.

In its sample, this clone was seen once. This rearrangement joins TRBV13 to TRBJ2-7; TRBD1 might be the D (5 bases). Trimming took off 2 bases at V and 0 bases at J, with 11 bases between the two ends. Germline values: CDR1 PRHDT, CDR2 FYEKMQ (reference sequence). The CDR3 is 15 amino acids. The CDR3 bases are TGTGCCAGCAGCTTACTCGGACATAGCTCCTACGAGCAGTACTTC. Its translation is CASSLLGHSSYEQYF.

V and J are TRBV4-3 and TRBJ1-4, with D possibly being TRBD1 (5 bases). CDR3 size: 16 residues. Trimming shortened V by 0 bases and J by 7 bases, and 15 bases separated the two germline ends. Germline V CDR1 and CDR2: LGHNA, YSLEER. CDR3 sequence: CASSQDPGLLGEKLFF. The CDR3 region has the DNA TGCGCCAGCAGCCAAGACCCGGGGCTTTTGGGTGAAAAACTGTTTTTT.

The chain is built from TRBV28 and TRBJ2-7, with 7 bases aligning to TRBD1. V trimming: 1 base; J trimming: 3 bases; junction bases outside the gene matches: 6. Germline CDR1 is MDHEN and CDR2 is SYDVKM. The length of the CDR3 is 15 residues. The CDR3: CASSLSGGFYYEQYF. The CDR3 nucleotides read TGTGCCAGCAGTTTATCAGGGGGATTCTACTACGAGCAGTACTTC.

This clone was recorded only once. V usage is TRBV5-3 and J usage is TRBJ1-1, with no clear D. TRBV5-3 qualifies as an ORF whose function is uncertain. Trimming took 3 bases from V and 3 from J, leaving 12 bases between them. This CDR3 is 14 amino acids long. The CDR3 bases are TGTGCCAGAAGCTCAACAATGAGGGACACTGAAGCTTTCTTT. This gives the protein CARSSTMRDTEAFF.

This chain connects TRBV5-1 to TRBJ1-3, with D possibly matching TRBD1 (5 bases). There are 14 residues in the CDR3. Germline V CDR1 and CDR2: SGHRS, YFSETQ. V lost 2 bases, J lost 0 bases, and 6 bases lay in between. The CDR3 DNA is TGCGCCAGCAGCTTTGGGGGCTCTGGAAACACCATATATTTT. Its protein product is CASSFGGSGNTIYF.

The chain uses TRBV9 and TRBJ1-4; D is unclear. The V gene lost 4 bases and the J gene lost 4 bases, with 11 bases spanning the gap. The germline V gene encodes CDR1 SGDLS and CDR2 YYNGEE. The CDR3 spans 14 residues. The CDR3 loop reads CASSPEPFNEKLFF. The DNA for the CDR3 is TGTGCCAGCAGCCCAGAACCTTTTAATGAAAAACTGTTTTTT. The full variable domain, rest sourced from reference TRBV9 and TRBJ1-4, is DSGVTQTPKHLITATGQRVTLRCSPRSGDLSVYWYQQSLDQGLQFLIQYYNGEERAKGNILERFSAQQFPDLHSELNLSSLELGDSALYFCASSPEPFNEKLFFGSGTQLSVL.

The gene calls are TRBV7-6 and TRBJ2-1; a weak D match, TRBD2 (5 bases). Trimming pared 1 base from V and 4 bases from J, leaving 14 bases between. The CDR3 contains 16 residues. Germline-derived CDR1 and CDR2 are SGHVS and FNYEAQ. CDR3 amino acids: CASSLEWGVSYNEQFF. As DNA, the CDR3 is TGTGCCAGCAGCTTAGAGTGGGGAGTGTCATACAATGAGCAGTTCTTC.

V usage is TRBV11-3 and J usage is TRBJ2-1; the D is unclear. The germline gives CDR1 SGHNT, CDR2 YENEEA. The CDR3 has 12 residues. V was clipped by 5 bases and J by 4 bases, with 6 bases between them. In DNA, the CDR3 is TGTGCCAGCAGCCCCAGTTACAATGAGCAGTTCTTC. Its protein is CASSPSYNEQFF.

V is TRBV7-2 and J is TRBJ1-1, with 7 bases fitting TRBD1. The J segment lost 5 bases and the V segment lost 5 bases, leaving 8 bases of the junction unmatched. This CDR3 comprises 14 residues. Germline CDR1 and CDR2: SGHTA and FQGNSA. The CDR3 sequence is CASSPFEGATEAFF. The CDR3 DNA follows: TGTGCCAGCAGCCCCTTTGAGGGGGCAACTGAAGCTTTCTTT.

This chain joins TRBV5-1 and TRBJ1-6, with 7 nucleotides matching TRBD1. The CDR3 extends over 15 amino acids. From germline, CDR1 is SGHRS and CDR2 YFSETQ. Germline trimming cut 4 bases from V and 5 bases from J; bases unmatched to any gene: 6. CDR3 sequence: CASSPGGTDNSPLHF. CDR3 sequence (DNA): TGCGCCAGCAGCCCTGGCGGGACAGATAATTCACCCCTCCACTTT.

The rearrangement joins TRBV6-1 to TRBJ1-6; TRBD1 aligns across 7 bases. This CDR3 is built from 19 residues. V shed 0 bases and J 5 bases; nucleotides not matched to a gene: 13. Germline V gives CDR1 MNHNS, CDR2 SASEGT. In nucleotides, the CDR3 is TGTGCCAGCAGTGAAGCGCCTATTCTGGGACAGATAAATAATTCACCCCTCCACTTT. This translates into CASSEAPILGQINNSPLHF.

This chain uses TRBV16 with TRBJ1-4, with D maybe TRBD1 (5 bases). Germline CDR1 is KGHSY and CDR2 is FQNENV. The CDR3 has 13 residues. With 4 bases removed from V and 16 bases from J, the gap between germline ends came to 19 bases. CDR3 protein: CASSPRGLGPPFF. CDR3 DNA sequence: TGTGCCAGCAGCCCTCGGGGCCTGGGCCCTCCGTTTTTT.

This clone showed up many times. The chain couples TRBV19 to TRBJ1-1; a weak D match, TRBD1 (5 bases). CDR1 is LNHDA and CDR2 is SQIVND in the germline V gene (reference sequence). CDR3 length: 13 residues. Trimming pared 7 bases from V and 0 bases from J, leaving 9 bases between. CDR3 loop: CASIGHLNTEAFF. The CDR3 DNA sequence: TGTGCCAGTATAGGACACTTGAACACTGAAGCTTTCTTT.

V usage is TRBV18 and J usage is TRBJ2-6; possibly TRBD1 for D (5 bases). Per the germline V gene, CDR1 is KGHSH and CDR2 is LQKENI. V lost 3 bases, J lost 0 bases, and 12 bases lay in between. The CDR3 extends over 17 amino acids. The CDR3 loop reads CASSPLSRGSGANVLTF. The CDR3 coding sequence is TGTGCCAGCTCACCGCTCTCTAGGGGCTCTGGGGCCAACGTCCTGACTTTC.

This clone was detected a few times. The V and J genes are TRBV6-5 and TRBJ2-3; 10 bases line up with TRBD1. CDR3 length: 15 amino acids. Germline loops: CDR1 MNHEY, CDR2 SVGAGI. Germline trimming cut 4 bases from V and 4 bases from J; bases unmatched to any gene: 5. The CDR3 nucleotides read TGTGCCAGCAGTTTGGGGACAGGGGTGCCAGATACGCAGTATTTT. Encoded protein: CASSLGTGVPDTQYF.

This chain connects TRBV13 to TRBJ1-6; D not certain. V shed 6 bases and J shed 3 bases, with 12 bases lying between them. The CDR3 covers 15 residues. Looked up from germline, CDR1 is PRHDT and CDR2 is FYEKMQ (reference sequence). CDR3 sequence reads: CASSPPPLYNSPLHF. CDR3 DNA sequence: TGTGCCAGCAGTCCGCCCCCCCTCTATAATTCACCCCTCCACTTT.

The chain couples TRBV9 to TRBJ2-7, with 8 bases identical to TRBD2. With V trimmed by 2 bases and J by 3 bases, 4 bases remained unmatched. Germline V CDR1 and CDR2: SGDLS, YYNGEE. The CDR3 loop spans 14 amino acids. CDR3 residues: CASSVGSGVYEQYF. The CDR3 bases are TGTGCCAGCAGCGTTGGTAGCGGGGTCTACGAGCAGTACTTC.

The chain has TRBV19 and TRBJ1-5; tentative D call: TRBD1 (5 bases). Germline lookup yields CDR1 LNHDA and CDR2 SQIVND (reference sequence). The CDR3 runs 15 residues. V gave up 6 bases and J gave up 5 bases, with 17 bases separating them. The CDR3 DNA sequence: TGTGCCAGTAGACGGACACGTCAGAAGGATCAGCCCCAGCATTTT. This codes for CASRRTRQKDQPQHF.